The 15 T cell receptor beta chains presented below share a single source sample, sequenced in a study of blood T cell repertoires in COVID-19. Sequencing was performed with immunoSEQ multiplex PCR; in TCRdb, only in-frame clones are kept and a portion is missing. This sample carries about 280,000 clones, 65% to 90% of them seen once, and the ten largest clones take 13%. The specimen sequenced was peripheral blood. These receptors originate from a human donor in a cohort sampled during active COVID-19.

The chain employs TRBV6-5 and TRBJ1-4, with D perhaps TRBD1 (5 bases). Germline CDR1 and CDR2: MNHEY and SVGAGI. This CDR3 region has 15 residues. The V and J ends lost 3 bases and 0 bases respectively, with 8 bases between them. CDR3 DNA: TGTGCCAGCAGTTATCAGGGTCCAACTAATGAAAAACTGTTTTTT. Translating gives CASSYQGPTNEKLFF.

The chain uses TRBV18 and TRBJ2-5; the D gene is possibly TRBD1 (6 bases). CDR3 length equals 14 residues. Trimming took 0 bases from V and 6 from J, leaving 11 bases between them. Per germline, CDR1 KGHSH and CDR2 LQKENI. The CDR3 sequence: CASSPPLRGQTQYF. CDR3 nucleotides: TGTGCCAGCTCACCACCGCTCAGGGGCCAGACCCAGTACTTC.

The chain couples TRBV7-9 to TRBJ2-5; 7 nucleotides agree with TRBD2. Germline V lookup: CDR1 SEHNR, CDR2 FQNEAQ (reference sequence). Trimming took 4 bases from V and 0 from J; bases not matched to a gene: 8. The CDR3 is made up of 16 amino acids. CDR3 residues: CASSWGGSGNQETQYF. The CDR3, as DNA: TGTGCCAGCAGCTGGGGAGGAAGCGGGAACCAAGAGACCCAGTACTTC.

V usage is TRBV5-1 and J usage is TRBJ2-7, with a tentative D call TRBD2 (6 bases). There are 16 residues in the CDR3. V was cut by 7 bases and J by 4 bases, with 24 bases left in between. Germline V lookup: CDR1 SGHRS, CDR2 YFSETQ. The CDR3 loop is CASGDSAGLASYEQYF. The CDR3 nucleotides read TGCGCCAGCGGGGACTCCGCGGGATTAGCTTCGTACGAGCAGTACTTC. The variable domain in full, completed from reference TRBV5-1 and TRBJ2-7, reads KAGVTQTPRYLIKTRGQQVTLSCSPISGHRSVSWYQQTPGQGLQFLFEYFSETQRNKGNFPGRFSGRQFSNSRSEMNVSTLELGDSALYLCASGDSAGLASYEQYFGPGTRLTVT.

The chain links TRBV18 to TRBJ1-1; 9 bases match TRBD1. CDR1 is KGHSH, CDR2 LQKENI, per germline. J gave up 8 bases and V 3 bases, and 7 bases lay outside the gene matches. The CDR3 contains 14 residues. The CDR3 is CASSPSGQGTEAFF. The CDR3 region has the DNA TGTGCCAGCTCACCCTCAGGACAGGGGACCGAAGCTTTCTTT.

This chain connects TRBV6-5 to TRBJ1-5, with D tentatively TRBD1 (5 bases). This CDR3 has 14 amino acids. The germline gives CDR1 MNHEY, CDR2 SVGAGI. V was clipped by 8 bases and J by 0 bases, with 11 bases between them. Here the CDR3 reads CASSRQYSNQPQHF. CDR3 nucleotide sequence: TGTGCCAGCTCGAGACAGTATAGCAATCAGCCCCAGCATTTT.

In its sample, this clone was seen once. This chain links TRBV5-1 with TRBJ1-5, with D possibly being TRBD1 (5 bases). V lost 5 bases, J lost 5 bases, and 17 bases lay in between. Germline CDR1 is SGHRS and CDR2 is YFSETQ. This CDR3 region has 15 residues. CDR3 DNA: TGCGCCAGCAGGCCAGTGGGGGGTGTGGATCAGCCCCAGCATTTT. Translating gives CASRPVGGVDQPQHF.

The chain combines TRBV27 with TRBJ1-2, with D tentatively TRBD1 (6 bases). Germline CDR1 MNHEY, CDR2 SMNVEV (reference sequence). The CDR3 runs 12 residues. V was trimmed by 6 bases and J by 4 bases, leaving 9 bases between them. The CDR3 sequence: CASRSGVYGYTF. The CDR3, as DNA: TGTGCCAGCAGATCAGGGGTCTATGGCTACACCTTC.

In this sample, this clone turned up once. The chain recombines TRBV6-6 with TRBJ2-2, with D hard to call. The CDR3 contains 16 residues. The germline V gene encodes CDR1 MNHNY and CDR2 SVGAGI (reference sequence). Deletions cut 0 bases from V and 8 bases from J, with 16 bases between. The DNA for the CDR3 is TGTGCCAGCAGTTACTCGAAGTTTTCAGCGAAGGGGGAGCTGTTTTTT. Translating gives CASSYSKFSAKGELFF.

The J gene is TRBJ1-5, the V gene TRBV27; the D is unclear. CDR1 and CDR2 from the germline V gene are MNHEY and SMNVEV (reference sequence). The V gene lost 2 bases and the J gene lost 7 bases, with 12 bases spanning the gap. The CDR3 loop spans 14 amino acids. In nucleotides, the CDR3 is TGTGCCAGCAGTTTAAAGGCGAGGGAACAGCCCCAGCATTTT. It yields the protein CASSLKAREQPQHF.

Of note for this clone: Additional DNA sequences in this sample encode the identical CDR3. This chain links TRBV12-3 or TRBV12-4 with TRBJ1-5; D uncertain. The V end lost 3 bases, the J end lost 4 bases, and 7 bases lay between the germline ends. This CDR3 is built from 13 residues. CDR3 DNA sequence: TGTGCCAGCAGTTTTGGAGAGAATCAGCCCCAGCATTTT. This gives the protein CASSFGENQPQHF.

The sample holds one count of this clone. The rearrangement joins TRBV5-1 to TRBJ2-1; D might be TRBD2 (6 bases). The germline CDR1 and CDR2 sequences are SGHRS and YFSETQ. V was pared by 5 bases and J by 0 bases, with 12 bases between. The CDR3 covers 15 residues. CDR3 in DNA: TGCGCCAGCAGTAGCGGTTTTCTCTCCTACAATGAGCAGTTCTTC. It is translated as CASSSGFLSYNEQFF.

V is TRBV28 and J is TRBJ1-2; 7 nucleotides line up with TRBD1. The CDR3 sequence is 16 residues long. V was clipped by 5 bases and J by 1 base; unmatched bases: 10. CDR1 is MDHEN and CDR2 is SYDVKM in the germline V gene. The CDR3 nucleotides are TGTGCCAGCAGTCCTACCCCCTACAGGGGTAACTATGGCTACACCTTC. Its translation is CASSPTPYRGNYGYTF.

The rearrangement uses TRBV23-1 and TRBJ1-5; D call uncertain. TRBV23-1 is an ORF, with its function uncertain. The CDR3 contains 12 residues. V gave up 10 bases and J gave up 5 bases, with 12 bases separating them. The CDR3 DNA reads TGCGCCACCGGTCGGGTCGATCAGCCCCAGCATTTT. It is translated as CATGRVDQPQHF.

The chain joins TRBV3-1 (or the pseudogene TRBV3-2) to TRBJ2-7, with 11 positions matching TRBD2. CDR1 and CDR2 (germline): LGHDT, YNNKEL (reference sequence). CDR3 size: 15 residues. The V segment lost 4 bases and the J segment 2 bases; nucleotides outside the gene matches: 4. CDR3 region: CASSLKLAGAYEQYF. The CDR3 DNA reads TGTGCCAGCAGCCTTAAACTAGCGGGAGCCTACGAGCAGTACTTC.